A single sample gave rise to the 13 T cell receptor beta chains below, sequenced in a study of beta chain features in type 1 diabetes. Expressed TCRB transcripts got sequenced, as all isolated RNA was reverse transcribed. Here immunoSEQ multiplex PCR was the method, and the copy in TCRdb shows in-frame clones only, minus some. The sample shows about 250,000 clones, 14% of them seen only once. Sequences were obtained from naive CD4+ T cells from blood. Every receptor here comes from a woman aged 40 to 55 in good health.

This clone was recorded many times. The J gene is TRBJ1-2, the V gene TRBV29-1; D ambiguous. The germline V gene encodes CDR1 SQVTM and CDR2 ANQGSEA. This CDR3 contains 10 residues. V was cut by 4 bases and J by 13 bases, with 13 bases left in between. The CDR3: CSVGEQKITF. As DNA, the CDR3 is TGCAGCGTTGGGGAGCAGAAGATCACCTTC.

The CDR3 sequence is CASSLARENGYTF. The CDR3 DNA is TGTGCCAGCAGCTTGGCCAGGGAAAATGGCTACACCTTC. The chain couples TRBV5-4 to TRBJ1-2, with a tentative D call TRBD1 (5 bases). This CDR3 comprises 13 residues. CDR1 SGHNT and CDR2 YYREEE come from the germline V gene (reference sequence). Trimming took off 0 bases at V and 6 bases at J, with 9 bases between the two ends.

The chain joins TRBV27 to TRBJ2-5, with TRBD2 identical over 11 bases. CDR1 MNHEY and CDR2 SMNVEV come from the germline V gene (reference sequence). V was clipped by 5 bases and J by 4 bases; unmatched bases: 15. The CDR3 spans 18 residues. DNA of the CDR3: TGTGCCAGCAGTGAACGTAGCGGGGGGGGCCCTACCGGAGAGACCCAGTACTTC. Residues: CASSERSGGGPTGETQYF.

The J gene is TRBJ2-3, the V gene TRBV2; possible D gene TRBD2, 6 bases. The CDR3 totals 15 residues. Per the germline V gene, CDR1 is SNHLY and CDR2 is FYNNEI. V was cut by 7 bases and J by 0 bases, with 14 bases left in between. CDR3 sequence (DNA): TGTGCCAGCACTCCACAGACTAGGAGCACAGATACGCAGTATTTT. Translated: CASTPQTRSTDTQYF. Variable domain in full (rest from reference TRBV2 and TRBJ2-3): EPEVTQTPSHQVTQMGQEVILRCVPISNHLYFYWYRQILGQKVEFLVSFYNNEISEKSEIFDDQFSVERPDGSNFTLKIRSTKLEDSAMYFCASTPQTRSTDTQYFGPGTRLTVL.

V usage is TRBV4-1 and J usage is TRBJ1-5; the D gene is possibly TRBD1 (5 bases). CDR3 length: 17 amino acids. V was shortened by 3 bases and J by 5 bases, with 20 bases between the two germline ends. Germline CDR1 reads MGHRA; CDR2 reads YSYEKL. The DNA for the CDR3 is TGCGCCAGCAGCCACCCCCCGGCAGGGCAGAGGCATCAGCCCCAGCATTTT. Amino acid sequence: CASSHPPAGQRHQPQHF.

This clone was counted between two and nine times. Other DNA sequences from this sample encode an identical CDR3 as well. The chain employs TRBV7-2 and TRBJ1-5; D possibly corresponds to TRBD1 (6 bases). The V end lost 5 bases, the J end lost 0 bases, and 11 bases lay between the germline ends. The CDR3 covers 15 residues. Germline V CDR1 and CDR2: SGHTA, FQGNSA. The CDR3: CASSPGQYSNQPQHF. The CDR3, as DNA: TGTGCCAGCAGCCCCGGACAGTATAGCAATCAGCCCCAGCATTTT. The full variable domain, completed using reference TRBV7-2 and TRBJ1-5, is GAGVSQSPSNKVTEKGKDVELRCDPISGHTALYWYRQSLGQGLEFLIYFQGNSAPDKSGLPSDRFSAERTGGSVSTLTIQRTQQEDSAVYLCASSPGQYSNQPQHFGDGTRLSIL.

The table lists this clone with a few counts. The chain links TRBV7-2 to TRBJ2-1, with 9 positions matching TRBD1. This CDR3 has 14 amino acids. Per the germline V gene, CDR1 is SGHTA and CDR2 is FQGNSA. The J segment lost 5 bases and the V segment lost 6 bases, leaving 5 bases of the junction unmatched. The CDR3 spells CASRRTGDNNEQFF. The CDR3 DNA follows: TGTGCCAGCAGAAGGACAGGGGATAACAATGAGCAGTTCTTC.

V is TRBV19 and J is TRBJ1-5, with 7 bases aligning to TRBD1. Germline V CDR1 and CDR2: LNHDA, SQIVND (reference sequence). This CDR3 spans 17 amino acids. With 6 bases clipped from V and 0 bases from J, the junction kept 11 bases outside the gene matches. Written as DNA, the CDR3 is TGTGCCAGTAGCATAAGGGGACAGATCGATAGCAATCAGCCCCAGCATTTT. This gives the protein CASSIRGQIDSNQPQHF.

This clone was seen more than once but under ten times. The chain is built from TRBV5-1 and TRBJ2-7; tentatively, D is TRBD2 (5 bases). The germline V gene has CDR1 SGHRS and CDR2 YFSETQ. CDR3 size: 13 residues. Trimming removed 4 bases at V and 4 bases at J, with 12 bases between. CDR3 in amino acids: CASSIGVGYEQYF. DNA of the CDR3: TGCGCCAGCAGCATCGGGGTCGGATACGAGCAGTACTTC.

The CDR3 reads CASSWAGDPYEQYF. The CDR3 bases are TGTGCCAGCAGCTGGGCAGGGGATCCCTACGAGCAGTACTTC. This chain uses TRBV5-4 with TRBJ2-7; tentative D call: TRBD1 (6 bases). From germline, CDR1 is SGHNT and CDR2 YYREEE (reference sequence). The V gene lost 3 bases and the J gene lost 2 bases, with 12 bases spanning the gap. The CDR3 loop spans 14 amino acids.

This clone has only a few counts. The chain combines TRBV18 with TRBJ1-1; TRBD1 is a possible D gene (6 bases). Trimming took 8 bases from V and 2 from J, leaving 12 bases between them. This CDR3 spans 13 amino acids. Germline V lookup: CDR1 KGHSH, CDR2 LQKENI. CDR3: CASLDRLNTEAFF. The CDR3, as DNA: TGTGCCAGCCTCGACAGGCTCAACACTGAAGCTTTCTTT.

The gene calls are TRBV4-2 and TRBJ2-7, with 7 bases matching TRBD1. The CDR3 is made up of 14 amino acids. Germline CDR1 LGHNA, CDR2 YNFKEQ. With V trimmed by 3 bases and J by 2 bases, 4 bases remained unmatched. CDR3 amino acids: CASSHTGTAYEQYF. The CDR3, as DNA: TGTGCCAGCAGCCACACCGGGACAGCCTACGAGCAGTACTTC.

This clone was recorded a few times. The chain couples TRBV7-6 to TRBJ2-7; D ambiguous. The CDR3 is made up of 14 amino acids. The germline V and J ends were trimmed by 8 bases and 0 bases, with 14 bases remaining between them. Per the germline V gene, CDR1 is SGHVS and CDR2 is FNYEAQ. The CDR3 region has the DNA TGTGCCAGCTCCGTAGGTCAGGTCTCCTACGAGCAGTACTTC. This gives the protein CASSVGQVSYEQYF.